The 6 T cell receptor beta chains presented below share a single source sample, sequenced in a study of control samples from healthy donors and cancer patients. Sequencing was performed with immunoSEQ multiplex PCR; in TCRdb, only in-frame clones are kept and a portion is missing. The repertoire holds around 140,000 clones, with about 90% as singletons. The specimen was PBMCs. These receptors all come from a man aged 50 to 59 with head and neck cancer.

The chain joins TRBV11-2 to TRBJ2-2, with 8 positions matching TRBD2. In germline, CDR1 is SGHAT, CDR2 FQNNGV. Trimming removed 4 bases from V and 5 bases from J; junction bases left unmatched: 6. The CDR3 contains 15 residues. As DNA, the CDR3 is TGTGCCAGCAGCTGGACTAGCCTCGAGACCGGGGAGCTGTTTTTT. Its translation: CASSWTSLETGELFF.

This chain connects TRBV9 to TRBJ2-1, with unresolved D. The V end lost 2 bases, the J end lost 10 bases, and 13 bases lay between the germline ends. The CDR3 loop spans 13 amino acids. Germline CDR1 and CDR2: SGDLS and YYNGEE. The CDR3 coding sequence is TGTGCCAGCAGCGTCAACACATTCGGAGAGCAGTTCTTC. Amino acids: CASSVNTFGEQFF.

CDR3 sequence: CASSLAQGNTEAFF. For the CDR3, the DNA is TGCGCCAGCAGCTTGGCCCAGGGTAACACTGAAGCTTTCTTT. This chain uses TRBV5-1 with TRBJ1-1; TRBD1 is a possible D gene (5 bases). V was pared by 0 bases and J by 2 bases, with 8 bases between. The CDR3 loop spans 14 amino acids. CDR1 and CDR2 from the germline V gene are SGHRS and YFSETQ.

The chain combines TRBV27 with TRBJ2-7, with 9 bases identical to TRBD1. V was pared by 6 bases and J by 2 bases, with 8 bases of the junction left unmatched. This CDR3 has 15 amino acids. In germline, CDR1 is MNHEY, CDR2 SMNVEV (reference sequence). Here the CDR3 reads CASSLGTGPTYEQYF. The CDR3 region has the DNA TGTGCCAGCAGCCTCGGGACAGGGCCAACCTACGAGCAGTACTTC.

CDR3 region: CASSAKGGENYGYTF. The CDR3 nucleotides read TGCGCCAGCAGCGCCAAGGGGGGGGAAAACTATGGCTACACCTTC. The V and J genes are TRBV5-1 and TRBJ1-2, with a weak D call TRBD1 (6 bases). V lost 4 bases, J lost 2 bases, and 15 bases lay in between. CDR3 size: 15 residues. Germline CDR1 is SGHRS and CDR2 is YFSETQ.

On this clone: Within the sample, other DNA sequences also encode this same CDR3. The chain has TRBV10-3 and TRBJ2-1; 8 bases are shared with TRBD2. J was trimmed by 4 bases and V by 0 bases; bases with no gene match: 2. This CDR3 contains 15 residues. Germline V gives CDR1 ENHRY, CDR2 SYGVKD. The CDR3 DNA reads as TGTGCCATCAGTGAGTCTAGCGGGGTTTACAATGAGCAGTTCTTC. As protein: CAISESSGVYNEQFF.